This record covers a single T cell receptor (beta chain). V was pared by 5 bases and J by 3 bases, with 14 bases of the junction left unmatched. The CDR3 spans 17 residues. Germline values: CDR1 SGDLS, CDR2 YYNGEE. This sample stems from a study of T-cell memory formation after mild COVID-19. One entry per CDR3 protein, called by TCRdb with MiXCR from the 5' RACE reads. The profile shows approximately 450,000 distinct CDR3 sequences, about 20% of them singletons. V and J are TRBV9 and TRBJ1-1; 9 nucleotides match TRBD1. The specimen sequenced was PBMCs or a T cell subset sorted from them (not recorded which). This receptor was taken from an adult woman who had mild COVID-19 (a few samples of this study predate the infection). Cell type and time point are not known. The CDR3 loop is CASSEPGQGPFDTEAFF. Written as DNA, the CDR3 is TGTGCCAGCAGTGAACCGGGACAGGGTCCGTTCGACACTGAAGCTTTCTTT.